One and the same sample provided the 20 T cell receptor beta chains below, sequenced in a study of cytomegalovirus exposure and HLA in healthy donors. With 60 Vbeta and 13 Jbeta primers, the PCR was carried out. Assay: immunoSEQ multiplex PCR; the TCRdb copy retains only in-frame clones and omits some. The sample lists about 93,000 clones; less than 80% were seen once. The sample was PBMCs. All receptors come from a boy younger than 18 in good health and CMV-seropositive.

The chain couples TRBV30 to TRBJ2-2; 14 bases are a match to TRBD2. Germline CDR1 and CDR2: GTSNPN and SVGIG (reference sequence). The CDR3 spans 15 residues. V was pared by 6 bases and J by 6 bases, with 6 bases of the junction left unmatched. The CDR3 sequence is CACKPGLAGAGELFF. CDR3 nucleotides: TGTGCCTGCAAACCGGGACTAGCGGGGGCCGGGGAGCTGTTTTTT.

The J gene is TRBJ2-5, the V gene TRBV7-2; D may be TRBD2 (6 bases). CDR3 length: 15 residues. Germline V lookup: CDR1 SGHTA, CDR2 FQGNSA. V was pared by 5 bases and J by 5 bases, with 18 bases between. In DNA, the CDR3 is TGTGCCAGCAGCGGTGGGGGGAGTGGGTGGGAGACCCAGTACTTC. It specifies CASSGGGSGWETQYF.

This chain uses TRBV28 with TRBJ2-7; 10 nucleotides line up with TRBD1. The CDR3 covers 14 residues. Unmatched junction bases numbered 8, after V lost 5 bases and J lost 7 bases. The germline V gene encodes CDR1 MDHEN and CDR2 SYDVKM. DNA for the CDR3: TGTGCCAGCAGTATCAGGGACAGGGGATGGGAGCAGTACTTC. This encodes CASSIRDRGWEQYF.

V and J are TRBV30 and TRBJ2-6, with no clear D. This CDR3 has 13 residues. Trimming stripped 6 bases from V and 1 base from J, with 7 bases between. Germline values: CDR1 GTSNPN, CDR2 SVGIG (reference sequence). The CDR3 region has the DNA TGTGCCTGTTCGACTTCTGGGGCCAACGTCCTGACTTTC. This encodes CACSTSGANVLTF.

J is TRBJ2-1 and V is TRBV6-1; 12 bases agree with TRBD2. The J segment lost 9 bases and the V segment lost 1 base, leaving 4 bases of the junction unmatched. CDR3 size: 15 residues. Germline CDR1 MNHNS, CDR2 SASEGT. The CDR3, as DNA: TGTGCCAGCAGTGAAGGGCTAGCGGGAGGGCGTGAGCAGTTCTTC. It yields the protein CASSEGLAGGREQFF.

This clone was observed once. The chain uses TRBV19 and TRBJ2-7; the match to TRBD1 covers 7 bases. With V trimmed by 5 bases and J by 1 base, 5 bases remained unmatched. The CDR3 covers 14 residues. Germline-derived CDR1 and CDR2 are LNHDA and SQIVND (reference sequence). The CDR3: CASSPRDSSYEQYF. The CDR3 nucleotides are TGTGCCAGTAGTCCCCGGGACAGTTCCTACGAGCAGTACTTC.

The chain carries TRBV18 and TRBJ2-6, with 9 bases identical to TRBD1. With V trimmed by 5 bases and J by 1 base, 3 bases remained unmatched. CDR3 length equals 16 residues. Germline V gene data show CDR1 as KGHSH and CDR2 as LQKENI. The CDR3 DNA reads TGTGCCAGCTCATACGGGACAGGGTCTGGGGCCAACGTCCTGACTTTC. This translates into CASSYGTGSGANVLTF.

The chain has TRBV27 and TRBJ2-7, with D possibly TRBD2 on 6 matching bases. The germline CDR1 and CDR2 sequences are MNHEY and SMNVEV (reference sequence). Trimming stripped 3 bases from V and 3 bases from J, with 9 bases between. The CDR3 is 13 residues long. The CDR3 nucleotides read TGTGCCAGCAGTTTTGCGGGGAACTACGAGCAGTACTTC. Translation: CASSFAGNYEQYF.

The chain uses TRBV6-5 and TRBJ2-5, with D uncertain. The CDR3 spans 12 residues. With 8 bases removed from V and 1 base from J, the gap between germline ends came to 8 bases. Germline-derived CDR1 and CDR2 are MNHEY and SVGAGI. The CDR3 DNA reads TGTGCCAGCTTTAGCAGCCAAGAGACCCAGTACTTC. This codes for CASFSSQETQYF.

CDR3 amino acids: CASSQDRGTTTNEKLFF. CDR3 nucleotides: TGCGCCAGCAGCCAAGATCGGGGGACCACAACTAATGAAAAACTGTTTTTT. The chain has TRBV4-3 and TRBJ1-4; D may be TRBD1 (5 bases). The V gene's germline CDR1 is LGHNA and CDR2 YSLEER. This CDR3 region has 17 residues. The ends were cut back, 0 bases at V and 0 bases at J, with 11 bases in the middle.

The chain uses TRBV7-2 and TRBJ2-1; D is possibly TRBD1 (5 bases). This CDR3 is 13 amino acids long. Germline loops: CDR1 SGHTA, CDR2 FQGNSA. Trimming pared 5 bases from V and 4 bases from J, leaving 9 bases between. CDR3 in DNA: TGTGCCAGCAGCCCCGACAGTTACAATGAGCAGTTCTTC. Encoded protein: CASSPDSYNEQFF.

This clone was picked up one time. The chain is built from TRBV25-1 and TRBJ2-7; a possible D gene is TRBD1 (6 bases). The CDR3 is 13 amino acids. Germline-derived CDR1 and CDR2 are MGHDK and SYGVNS. V was pared by 4 bases and J by 3 bases, with 10 bases between. The CDR3 protein is CASSADSYYEQYF. The CDR3 DNA is TGTGCCAGCAGTGCGGACAGCTACTACGAGCAGTACTTC.

The rearrangement uses TRBV4-1 and TRBJ1-5; D is perhaps TRBD1 (6 bases). Between the trimmed V and J ends, which lost 5 bases and 0 bases, there was a span of 20 bases. The CDR3 contains 18 residues. Germline CDR1 and CDR2: MGHRA and YSYEKL. The CDR3, as DNA: TGCGCCAGCAGCGTAGACAGGCCCCATCCATATAGCAATCAGCCCCAGCATTTT. This encodes CASSVDRPHPYSNQPQHF.

The chain combines TRBV13 with TRBJ1-1; 8 bases agree with TRBD1. Germline lookup yields CDR1 PRHDT and CDR2 FYEKMQ (reference sequence). This CDR3 has 14 amino acids. V shed 8 bases, J shed 2 bases, and the junction held 7 bases outside the gene matches. The CDR3 DNA reads TGTGCCAGCGGAATGGACAGGGCTAACACTGAAGCTTTCTTT. Translated: CASGMDRANTEAFF.

V usage is TRBV4-1 and J usage is TRBJ2-5, with D unclear. V was pared by 1 base and J by 1 base, with 16 bases between. The V gene's germline CDR1 is MGHRA and CDR2 YSYEKL. The CDR3 spans 17 residues. The CDR3 loop is CASSQGLTKNFQETQYF. The CDR3 DNA reads TGCGCCAGCAGCCAAGGTCTCACTAAAAATTTCCAAGAGACCCAGTACTTC.

This clone was detected only a few times. The chain employs TRBV9 and TRBJ2-7; 9 bases line up with TRBD1. The CDR3 is 15 amino acids. Germline loops: CDR1 SGDLS, CDR2 YYNGEE. Trimming took 0 bases from V and 1 from J; bases not matched to a gene: 2. The CDR3 spells CASSVGGTGSYEQYF. Here the CDR3 DNA reads TGTGCCAGCAGCGTAGGGGGGACAGGGTCCTACGAGCAGTACTTC.

This clone was detected a few times. V is TRBV4-3 and J is TRBJ1-1; TRBD1 might be the D (5 bases). The length of the CDR3 is 19 residues. The germline V gene has CDR1 LGHNA and CDR2 YSLEER. V shed 1 base and J shed 3 bases, with 24 bases lying between them. CDR3 sequence (DNA): TGCGCCAGCAGCCAAGTGGGGGGTTTACAGCCGCGTCAGGACACTGAAGCTTTCTTT. Translated: CASSQVGGLQPRQDTEAFF.

The chain uses TRBV19 and TRBJ2-1; 7 nucleotides agree with TRBD1. The J segment lost 4 bases and the V segment lost 9 bases, leaving 9 bases of the junction unmatched. The CDR3 totals 14 residues. Germline values: CDR1 LNHDA, CDR2 SQIVND (reference sequence). CDR3 DNA: TGTGCCAGCAAACCGGGACAGAATTACAATGAGCAGTTCTTC. Encoded protein: CASKPGQNYNEQFF.

This clone was found a few times. CDR3 coding DNA: TGTGCCAGCAGCTTAACAGCGGGGGGCGAGCAGTACTTC. Its protein is CASSLTAGGEQYF. The rearrangement joins TRBV7-2 to TRBJ2-7; TRBD2 matches at 9 bases. Germline CDR1 and CDR2: SGHTA and FQGNSA. The CDR3 loop spans 13 amino acids. Losses at the gene ends were 2 bases for V and 6 bases for J; bases not matched to a gene: 2.

This rearrangement joins TRBV13 to TRBJ1-3; tentatively, D is TRBD1 (6 bases). There are 15 residues in the CDR3. Trimming left V 5 bases short and J 0 bases short, with 11 bases between. The germline V gene encodes CDR1 PRHDT and CDR2 FYEKMQ (reference sequence). In nucleotides, the CDR3 is TGTGCCAGCAGCACCCACAGGGTCTCTGGAAACACCATATATTTT. Its protein product is CASSTHRVSGNTIYF.